The rows below give T cell receptor beta chains drawn from one sample of a study of cytomegalovirus exposure and HLA in healthy donors. This table comes from immunoSEQ multiplex PCR, and its TCRdb copy is limited to in-frame clones, with some not included. The sample has some 110,000 clones; approximately 70% are singletons. Sequences were obtained from PBMCs. These receptors originate from a man between 18 and 29 years old in good health and CMV-seronegative. Both conserved end residues are part of each CDR3. A D gene is named only where the DNA matches it firmly. Part of the rows lack a size; the others show once, few, many or a class for expanded clones.

length,V,size,D,J,CDR3,DNA
15,TRBV7-6,NA,NA,TRBJ2-2,CASSFRQGIGGELFF,TGTGCCAGCAGCTTTAGGCAGGGAATAGGCGGGGAGCTGTTTTTT
12,TRBV18,NA,NA,TRBJ2-3,CASSPGTDTQYF,TGTGCCAGCTCCCCCGGGACAGATACGCAGTATTTT
15,TRBV28,NA,NA,TRBJ1-5,CASSLSAGRDQPQHF,TGTGCCAGCAGTTTATCGGCAGGCAGAGATCAGCCCCAGCATTTT
14,TRBV15,NA,NA,TRBJ1-1,CATSSNRDGAEAFF,TGTGCCACCAGCAGCAACAGGGATGGGGCTGAAGCTTTCTTT
14,TRBV19,NA,NA,TRBJ1-2,CASRQGGGNYGYTF,TGTGCCAGTAGACAGGGTGGAGGCAACTATGGCTACACCTTC
14,TRBV18,NA,NA,TRBJ1-4,CASSTTAPNEKLFF,TGTGCCAGCTCCACGACAGCCCCTAATGAAAAACTGTTTTTT
13,TRBV7-8,few,NA,TRBJ1-2,CASSQRAGYGYTF,TGTGCCAGCAGCCAACGTGCAGGGTACGGCTACACCTTC
17,TRBV7-3,few,TRBD2,TRBJ2-5,CASSLGASGGIQETQYF,TGTGCCAGCAGCTTAGGGGCTAGCGGGGGGATCCAAGAGACCCAGTACTTC
18,TRBV4-2,few,TRBD2,TRBJ2-2,CASSQDILAGVLTGELFF,TGTGCCAGCAGCCAAGATATACTAGCGGGAGTTCTCACCGGGGAGCTGTTTTTT
13,TRBV7-7,NA,NA,TRBJ2-7,CASSLAQGSEQYF,TGTGCCAGCAGCTTAGCGCAGGGGAGCGAGCAGTACTTC
13,TRBV28,once,NA,TRBJ1-2,CASSFSPFDGYTF,TGTGCCAGCAGTTTCTCCCCGTTTGATGGCTACACCTTC
14,TRBV7-9,few,NA,TRBJ2-7,CASSSPGHPYEQYF,TGTGCCAGCAGCTCCCCGGGACATCCCTACGAGCAGTACTTC
17,TRBV7-8,once,NA,TRBJ1-1,CASSYGGGGRVDTEAFF,TGTGCCAGCAGCTATGGTGGGGGGGGGCGGGTGGACACTGAAGCTTTCTTT
16,TRBV4-2,NA,NA,TRBJ1-2,CASSQEGLDSLGGYTF,TGTGCCAGCAGCCAAGAGGGGTTAGACAGTCTCGGCGGCTACACCTTC
14,TRBV13,NA,NA,TRBJ2-2,CASSLPGVTGELFF,TGTGCCAGCAGCTTACCTGGAGTGACCGGGGAGCTGTTTTTT
16,TRBV5-4,NA,TRBD2,TRBJ2-2,CASSSISGGAHGELFF,TGTGCCAGCAGCTCAATTAGCGGGGGGGCCCACGGGGAGCTGTTTTTT
13,TRBV6-1,few,TRBD1,TRBJ1-1,CASLDRGHTEAFF,TGTGCCAGCCTCGACAGGGGGCACACTGAAGCTTTCTTT
13,TRBV27,NA,NA,TRBJ2-5,CASRLDDQETQYF,TGTGCCAGCAGACTAGACGATCAAGAGACCCAGTACTTC
15,TRBV27,NA,TRBD1,TRBJ1-1,CASSRQGHRTAEAFF,TGTGCCAGCAGTCGACAGGGGCACCGAACAGCTGAAGCTTTCTTT